The 5 T cell receptor beta chains in this list originate from one sample, sequenced in a study of T cell responses to AZD1222 COVID-19 vaccine. TCRdb keeps only in-frame clones here, not all; method: immunoSEQ multiplex PCR. Among some 120,000 clones listed, 85% to 95% were seen once. The specimen comprised peripheral blood, sampled on day 0 of AZD1222 vaccination. The receptor set was obtained from an adult in good health.

The genes are TRBV5-1 and TRBJ1-1, with D uncertain. Germline CDR1 SGHRS, CDR2 YFSETQ. There are 14 residues in the CDR3. V lost 4 bases and J lost 1, with 11 bases in between. CDR3 DNA: TGCGCCAGCAGCCCGACGGGGAGGAACACTGAAGCTTTCTTT. Its translation: CASSPTGRNTEAFF.

The rearrangement links TRBV29-1 to TRBJ1-1; D not resolved. V dropped 4 bases and J dropped 7 bases, with 10 bases sitting between them. CDR3 length: 11 residues. Germline CDR1 is SQVTM and CDR2 is ANQGSEA. CDR3 sequence (DNA): TGCAGCGTTGCGCGGGCAGTTGAAGCTTTCTTT. This sequence encodes CSVARAVEAFF.

The chain carries TRBV5-6 and TRBJ2-5, with 7 bases matching TRBD2. The CDR3 extends over 16 amino acids. V lost 4 bases to trimming and J lost 1 base; unmatched junction nucleotides: 10. Germline assignment: CDR1 SGHDT and CDR2 YYEEEE. CDR3 DNA: TGTGCCAGCAGCCAGCGACTAGCAGAAATCCAAGAGACCCAGTACTTC. This translates into CASSQRLAEIQETQYF.

This chain joins TRBV28 and TRBJ1-2; 9 bases are a match to TRBD1. From germline, CDR1 is MDHEN and CDR2 SYDVKM. Unmatched junction bases numbered 9, after V lost 4 bases and J lost 3 bases. The CDR3 runs to 16 residues. For the CDR3, the DNA is TGTGCCAGCAGTTCTCGACCCGGGACAGGGCACTATGGCTACACCTTC. It codes for CASSSRPGTGHYGYTF.

The chain uses TRBV30 and TRBJ1-5, with a tentative D call TRBD1 (5 bases). The CDR3 runs to 14 residues. In germline, CDR1 is GTSNPN, CDR2 SVGIG (reference sequence). V was trimmed by 5 bases and J by 1 base, leaving 12 bases between them. The CDR3 spells CAWAGTPSNQPQHF. Here the CDR3 DNA reads TGTGCCTGGGCCGGGACTCCGAGCAATCAGCCCCAGCATTTT.